This passage covers 31 T cell receptor beta chains from one sample sequenced in a study of blood T cell repertoires in COVID-19. Here immunoSEQ multiplex PCR was the method, and the copy in TCRdb shows in-frame clones only, minus some. Of about 90,000 clones in the sample, 75% to 90% were seen once. The sequenced sample consisted of peripheral blood. Every receptor here comes from a man at least 80 years old with active or convalescent COVID-19.

The chain carries TRBV28 and TRBJ1-3; perhaps TRBD1 as D (5 bases). Germline V gene lookup returns CDR1 MDHEN and CDR2 SYDVKM. V gave up 7 bases and J gave up 1 base, with 11 bases separating them. The CDR3 totals 14 residues. In nucleotides, the CDR3 is TGTGCCAGCATCCTCGGGGGTTCTGGAAACACCATATATTTT. The encoded protein is CASILGGSGNTIYF.

V usage is TRBV5-4 and J usage is TRBJ1-1; tentative D call: TRBD1 (5 bases). Germline V gives CDR1 SGHNT, CDR2 YYREEE (reference sequence). The CDR3 is made up of 14 amino acids. The V end was cut by 6 bases, the J end by 5 bases, with 17 bases between. DNA for the CDR3: TGTGCCAGCACCCTATGGGGCAGGGTGACTGAAGCTTTCTTT. It is translated as CASTLWGRVTEAFF.

The chain links TRBV7-9 to TRBJ1-6; D remains ambiguous. Germline values: CDR1 SEHNR, CDR2 FQNEAQ (reference sequence). CDR3 length: 14 residues. V was trimmed by 5 bases and J by 7 bases, leaving 12 bases between them. DNA for the CDR3: TGTGCCAGCAGCCCGATGGGAGACAATTCACCCCTCCACTTT. It yields the protein CASSPMGDNSPLHF.

This clone was seen only a few times. The chain carries TRBV19 and TRBJ2-7; 9 positions match TRBD1. CDR3 size: 14 residues. Trimming took 3 bases from V and 5 from J; bases not matched to a gene: 5. Germline V gene sequence: CDR1 LNHDA, CDR2 SQIVND (reference sequence). CDR3 sequence: CASSMGTGLHEQYF. DNA for the CDR3: TGTGCCAGTAGTATGGGGACAGGGCTCCACGAGCAGTACTTC.

The rearrangement joins TRBV15 to TRBJ2-1; 7 bases fit TRBD2. Germline CDR1 and CDR2: LNHNV and YYDKDF (reference sequence). Trimming cost V 3 bases and J 3 bases; bases outside gene matches: 14. CDR3 size: 18 residues. This chain's CDR3 is CATSSNLPAGTNYNEQFF. In DNA, the CDR3 is TGTGCCACCAGCAGCAACCTACCCGCCGGGACTAACTACAATGAGCAGTTCTTC. The full variable domain, with the rest looked up from reference TRBV15 and TRBJ2-1, is DAMVIQNPRYQVTQFGKPVTLSCSQTLNHNVMYWYQQKSSQAPKLLFHYYDKDFNNEADTPDNFQSRRPNTSFCFLDIRSPGLGDTAMYLCATSSNLPAGTNYNEQFFGPGTRLTVL.

This chain connects TRBV28 to TRBJ2-1; 10 bases fit TRBD2. In germline, CDR1 is MDHEN, CDR2 SYDVKM. The CDR3 runs to 16 residues. The junction had 13 bases not matched to a gene; V was cut back by 5 bases and J by 9 bases. Written as DNA, the CDR3 is TGTGCCAGCAGTACTCTAGCGGGGGTGACCGCGGGTGAGCAGTTCTTC. It specifies CASSTLAGVTAGEQFF. Variable domain in full (rest from reference TRBV28 and TRBJ2-1): DVKVTQSSRYLVKRTGEKVFLECVQDMDHENMFWYRQDPGLGLRLIYFSYDVKMKEKGDIPEGYSVSREKKERFSLILESASTNQTSMYLCASSTLAGVTAGEQFFGPGTRLTVL.

The genes are TRBV7-2 and TRBJ2-1; perhaps TRBD2 as D (6 bases). Germline CDR1 SGHTA, CDR2 FQGNSA. CDR3 size: 17 residues. The V end lost 2 bases, the J end lost 0 bases, and 14 bases lay between the germline ends. Here the CDR3 DNA reads TGTGCCAGCAGCTTATCCGGGGGTAGCGGCTCCTACAATGAGCAGTTCTTC. Its protein is CASSLSGGSGSYNEQFF.

The CDR3 spells CASSTGQGSNQPQHF. The CDR3 DNA reads as TGCGCCAGCAGTACCGGACAGGGGAGTAATCAGCCCCAGCATTTT. The rearrangement uses TRBV5-1 and TRBJ1-5, with 9 nucleotides matching TRBD1. J was trimmed by 4 bases and V by 5 bases; bases with no gene match: 7. The CDR3 spans 15 residues. Germline V gene lookup returns CDR1 SGHRS and CDR2 YFSETQ. Using reference TRBV5-1 and TRBJ1-5 for the parts outside the CDR3, the full variable domain is KAGVTQTPRYLIKTRGQQVTLSCSPISGHRSVSWYQQTPGQGLQFLFEYFSETQRNKGNFPGRFSGRQFSNSRSEMNVSTLELGDSALYLCASSTGQGSNQPQHFGDGTRLSIL.

V is TRBV7-9 and J is TRBJ2-1; D gene uncertain. The CDR3 is 11 residues long. Germline-derived CDR1 and CDR2 are SEHNR and FQNEAQ (reference sequence). V was clipped by 5 bases and J by 10 bases, with 9 bases between them. The CDR3 sequence: CASSPVWEQFF. The CDR3 DNA reads TGTGCCAGCAGCCCGGTCTGGGAGCAGTTCTTC.

This chain joins TRBV6-2 or TRBV6-3 and TRBJ2-5; 7 nucleotides align to TRBD2. The germline CDR1 and CDR2 sequences are MNHEY and SVGEGT. With 4 bases clipped from V and 4 bases from J, the junction kept 12 bases outside the gene matches. This CDR3 spans 16 amino acids. CDR3 residues: CASSLYGGSFGETQYF. The CDR3 region has the DNA TGTGCCAGCAGTTTGTACGGGGGGTCTTTTGGAGAGACCCAGTACTTC.

In this sample, this clone turned up a few times. The chain joins TRBV5-1 to TRBJ2-1; 13 bases align to TRBD2. This CDR3 is 15 amino acids long. Germline loops: CDR1 SGHRS, CDR2 YFSETQ. V dropped 7 bases and J dropped 9; count of bases not matched to a gene: 10. The CDR3 sequence: CASLNGLAGVSEQFF. CDR3 sequence (DNA): TGCGCCAGCCTCAACGGACTAGCGGGAGTCAGTGAGCAGTTCTTC.

This clone was found once. Here the CDR3 reads CASSLAVGPNEQYF. For the CDR3, the DNA is TGCGCCAGCAGCTTGGCCGTGGGGCCCAACGAGCAGTACTTC. The V and J genes are TRBV5-1 and TRBJ2-7, with D perhaps TRBD1 (5 bases). The germline V gene has CDR1 SGHRS and CDR2 YFSETQ. The CDR3 is 14 residues long. V was pared by 0 bases and J by 5 bases, with 12 bases between.

The CDR3 protein is CASSFLAEETQYF. CDR3 nucleotide sequence: TGTGCCAGCAGTTTTCTAGCGGAAGAGACCCAGTACTTC. This chain connects TRBV12-3 or TRBV12-4 to TRBJ2-5; TRBD2 matches 7 bases. V trimming: 3 bases; J trimming: 3 bases; junction bases outside the gene matches: 1. The CDR3 runs to 13 residues.

The V gene is TRBV6-5, the J gene TRBJ1-4; 9 bases are shared with TRBD1. J lost 8 bases, V lost 6 bases, and 10 bases had no gene match. Germline values: CDR1 MNHEY, CDR2 SVGAGI. CDR3 length: 15 residues. DNA for the CDR3: TGTGCCAGCAGCGGGACAGGGCCGACAACCGAAAAACTGTTTTTT. Its translation is CASSGTGPTTEKLFF.

V usage is TRBV4-3 and J usage is TRBJ2-1; 10 nucleotides line up with TRBD2. Per germline, CDR1 LGHNA and CDR2 YSLEER. The CDR3 is 19 residues long. V shed 1 base, J shed 8 bases, and the junction held 17 bases outside the gene matches. CDR3 amino acids: CASSQGPTSGTKMTDEQFF. The CDR3 DNA reads as TGCGCCAGCAGCCAAGGCCCCACTAGCGGGACTAAGATGACCGATGAGCAGTTCTTC.

The CDR3 reads CASRDGGANYGYTF. The CDR3, as DNA: TGTGCCAGTAGAGACGGCGGAGCTAACTATGGCTACACCTTC. The chain joins TRBV19 to TRBJ1-2; unclear D gene. The CDR3 spans 14 residues. Per the germline V gene, CDR1 is LNHDA and CDR2 is SQIVND (reference sequence). The V end lost 6 bases, the J end lost 0 bases, and 11 bases lay between the germline ends.

This rearrangement joins TRBV19 to TRBJ2-1; 7 bases fit TRBD2. The CDR3 is 14 residues long. Per germline, CDR1 LNHDA and CDR2 SQIVND (reference sequence). Unmatched junction bases numbered 6, after V lost 1 base and J lost 9 bases. The CDR3 DNA sequence: TGTGCCAGTAGTATAGGACTAGCAGCCAGTGAGCAGTTCTTC. It encodes CASSIGLAASEQFF.

The chain combines TRBV6-2 or TRBV6-3 with TRBJ2-7; tentatively, D is TRBD2 (6 bases). There are 12 residues in the CDR3. V was cut by 4 bases and J by 7 bases, with 11 bases left in between. The germline gives CDR1 MNHEY, CDR2 SVGEGT. The CDR3 protein is CASSFLAREQYF. DNA of the CDR3: TGTGCCAGCAGTTTCCTAGCGCGAGAGCAGTACTTC.

V and J are TRBV5-1 and TRBJ2-3; 14 bases match TRBD2. This CDR3 has 19 amino acids. J gave up 7 bases and V 4 bases, and 17 bases lay outside the gene matches. In germline, CDR1 is SGHRS, CDR2 YFSETQ. Here the CDR3 reads CASSLLLTGLAGVAHTQYF. DNA of the CDR3: TGCGCCAGCAGCCTACTTCTTACGGGACTAGCGGGAGTGGCTCATACGCAGTATTTT.

About this clone itself: This specimen includes other DNA sequences encoding the same CDR3. CDR3 bases: TGTGCCAGCTCACCAAGCGGAAATCAGCCCCAGCATTTT. Translated, it gives CASSPSGNQPQHF. This rearrangement joins TRBV18 to TRBJ1-5, with unresolved D. The CDR3 extends over 13 amino acids. Germline V CDR1 and CDR2: KGHSH, LQKENI. Trimming stripped 2 bases from V and 4 bases from J, with 6 bases between.

This rearrangement joins TRBV5-1 to TRBJ2-3, with TRBD2 matching 8 bases. CDR1 is SGHRS and CDR2 is YFSETQ in the germline V gene. V was pared by 4 bases and J by 0 bases, with 7 bases of the junction left unmatched. The CDR3 is 16 amino acids. The CDR3 loop reads CASSPRLAPSTDTQYF. Here the CDR3 DNA reads TGCGCCAGCAGCCCCCGACTAGCGCCCAGCACAGATACGCAGTATTTT.

The chain couples TRBV27 to TRBJ1-6; D is unresolved. V gave up 4 bases and J gave up 4 bases, with 5 bases separating them. Germline assignment: CDR1 MNHEY and CDR2 SMNVEV (reference sequence). The CDR3 is 13 residues long. CDR3 sequence reads: CASSYRYNSPLHF. The DNA for the CDR3 is TGTGCCAGCAGTTACAGATATAATTCACCCCTCCACTTT.

The chain has TRBV13 and TRBJ2-7; D is possibly TRBD1 (6 bases). Per the germline V gene, CDR1 is PRHDT and CDR2 is FYEKMQ (reference sequence). V was shortened by 5 bases and J by 2 bases, with 13 bases between the two germline ends. This CDR3 contains 14 residues. The CDR3 is CASSTTRTAYEQYF. CDR3 nucleotide sequence: TGTGCCAGCAGCACCACCCGGACAGCCTACGAGCAGTACTTC.

Only one count was recorded for this clone. Other nucleotide sequences in the sample specify the same CDR3. The V and J genes are TRBV12-3 or TRBV12-4 and TRBJ1-5, with D tentatively TRBD1 (5 bases). The CDR3 length is 13 residues. V was trimmed by 3 bases and J by 3 bases, leaving 6 bases between them. In DNA form, the CDR3 reads TGTGCCAGCAGTTTGACAGACAATCAGCCCCAGCATTTT. This translates into CASSLTDNQPQHF.

This sequence joins TRBV9 and TRBJ1-2; 7 nucleotides align to TRBD1. In germline, CDR1 is SGDLS, CDR2 YYNGEE. CDR3 size: 16 residues. V shed 4 bases, J shed 2 bases, and the junction held 11 bases outside the gene matches. The CDR3 spells CASSPRPGTVNYGYTF. CDR3 in DNA: TGTGCCAGCAGCCCCCGTCCCGGGACAGTGAACTATGGCTACACCTTC.

Comment on this clone: Other DNA sequences in the same sample also yield this CDR3. The gene calls are TRBV5-1 and TRBJ2-7, with TRBD2 matching over 10 bases. Germline-derived CDR1 and CDR2 are SGHRS and YFSETQ. The CDR3 is 14 amino acids. Germline trimming cut 5 bases from V and 4 bases from J; bases unmatched to any gene: 6. DNA for the CDR3: TGCGCCAGCAGTCGGACTAGCGGATCGTACGAGCAGTACTTC. It translates to CASSRTSGSYEQYF. Drawing the rest from reference TRBV5-1 and TRBJ2-7, the complete variable domain is KAGVTQTPRYLIKTRGQQVTLSCSPISGHRSVSWYQQTPGQGLQFLFEYFSETQRNKGNFPGRFSGRQFSNSRSEMNVSTLELGDSALYLCASSRTSGSYEQYFGPGTRLTVT.

The chain links TRBV9 to TRBJ2-3, with 9 bases lining up with TRBD2. Germline CDR1 reads SGDLS; CDR2 reads YYNGEE. The CDR3 totals 20 residues. Unmatched junction bases numbered 20, after V lost 4 bases and J lost 2 bases. The DNA for the CDR3 is TGTGCCAGCAGCCCCTGGGGTAGCGGGAGAGGAAGCGCGTTCACAGATACGCAGTATTTT. Its translation is CASSPWGSGRGSAFTDTQYF. Supplemented by reference TRBV9 and TRBJ2-3, the full variable domain reads DSGVTQTPKHLITATGQRVTLRCSPRSGDLSVYWYQQSLDQGLQFLIQYYNGEERAKGNILERFSAQQFPDLHSELNLSSLELGDSALYFCASSPWGSGRGSAFTDTQYFGPGTRLTVL.

The V and J genes are TRBV12-5 and TRBJ1-6; D ambiguous. V was trimmed by 2 bases and J by 7 bases, leaving 9 bases between them. The length of the CDR3 is 14 residues. Germline values: CDR1 LGHNT, CDR2 FRNRAP. CDR3 in DNA: TGTGCTAGTGGTTTGCAGGCGACAAATTCACCCCTCCACTTT. Protein product: CASGLQATNSPLHF.

V gene TRBV7-6 combines with J gene TRBJ2-1; possibly TRBD2 for D (5 bases). Germline V gene lookup returns CDR1 SGHVS and CDR2 FNYEAQ. Deletions cut 6 bases from V and 5 bases from J, with 17 bases between. The CDR3 runs to 15 residues. In nucleotides, the CDR3 is TGTGCCAGCAGTTTGGCCACTAGTCCCCACAATGAGCAGTTCTTC. Translation gives CASSLATSPHNEQFF.

The chain recombines TRBV9 with TRBJ2-1; 11 nucleotides line up with TRBD2. CDR1 and CDR2 (germline): SGDLS, YYNGEE. V shed 2 bases and J 6 bases; nucleotides not matched to a gene: 1. The CDR3 runs 14 residues. CDR3 in DNA: TGTGCCAGCAGCGTTAGCGGGAGGGTCAATGAGCAGTTCTTC. Protein: CASSVSGRVNEQFF.

The chain combines TRBV27 with TRBJ2-7; TRBD2 matches at 12 bases. The CDR3 runs to 16 residues. V was pared by 3 bases and J by 6 bases, with 9 bases of the junction left unmatched. Germline CDR1 reads MNHEY; CDR2 reads SMNVEV (reference sequence). The CDR3 sequence is CASSFTPRLAGAEQYF. CDR3 coding DNA: TGTGCCAGCAGTTTTACTCCCAGACTAGCGGGAGCCGAGCAGTACTTC.